This is a list of T cell receptor beta chains from one sample in a study of T cell responses to AZD1222 COVID-19 vaccine. Assay: immunoSEQ multiplex PCR; the TCRdb copy retains only in-frame clones and omits some. The sample shows approximately 100,000 clones, roughly 87% of them seen only once. Sequences were derived from peripheral blood, sampled on day 0 of AZD1222 vaccination. Receptor source: an adult in good health. The CDR3 runs from the conserved cysteine through the conserved F or W. A D gene is named only where the DNA matches it firmly. The size field is filled for only some rows; it gives once, few, many or a size class.

>TRBV27|TRBD2|-|TRBJ2-7
TGTGCCAGCAGCCCGAGCGGGAGTCTTGCCGAGCAGTACTTC
CASSPSGSLAEQYF
>TRBV27|-|once|TRBJ2-3
TGTGCCAGCCCGCCAGGGGGGCGGGCTAGCGGAACTAGCACAGATACGCAGTATTTT
CASPPGGRASGTSTDTQYF
>TRBV21-1|-|-|TRBJ2-5
TGTGCCAGCAGCAGGGTAAACCAAGAGACCCAGTACTTC
CASSRVNQETQYF
>TRBV4-2|-|few|TRBJ2-3
TGTGCCAGCAGCCAAGAACAGAGGCAGCAAAATACGCAGTATTTT
CASSQEQRQQNTQYF
>TRBV5-4|TRBD1|-|TRBJ1-3
TGTGCCAGCAGCTTGTATAGGGGGCGGGTTGGAAACACCATATATTTT
CASSLYRGRVGNTIYF
>TRBV6-1|TRBD1|once|TRBJ1-2
TGTGCCAGCAGTGAAGGGTCAGGGGGCACTAGGGGCTACACCTTC
CASSEGSGGTRGYTF
>TRBV28|TRBD2|-|TRBJ2-7
TGTGCCAGCAGTTTGGGGGGGATTAGATCCTACGAGCAGTACTTC
CASSLGGIRSYEQYF
>TRBV2|TRBD2|-|TRBJ2-5
TGTGCCACCGGGGACCGCGGGAGCCGAGAGACCCAGTACTTC
CATGDRGSRETQYF
>TRBV6-1|-|-|TRBJ2-5
TGTGCCAGCAGTGAAGACCGAGTCCGGGAGACCCAGTACTTC
CASSEDRVRETQYF
>TRBV24-1|TRBD1|-|TRBJ2-5
TGTGCCACCAGTGATACCCTCGGGACAGGGGACCAAGAGACCCAGTACTTC
CATSDTLGTGDQETQYF
>TRBV5-4|-|-|TRBJ2-6
TGTGCCAGCAGCTCCCAGGGGGGAGGGGCCAACGTCCTGACTTTC
CASSSQGGGANVLTF
>TRBV5-6|-|-|TRBJ2-4
TGTGCCAGCAGCTGGGGTGGGGGGCGCTTGGCCAAAAACATTCAGTACTTC
CASSWGGGRLAKNIQYF
>TRBV19|TRBD2|once|TRBJ2-3
TGTGCCAGTAAAGGACTAGCGGGACGCACAGATACGCAGTATTTT
CASKGLAGRTDTQYF
>TRBV30|TRBD1|-|TRBJ2-3
TGTGCCTGGAGTGAAGGACAGGGCACAGATACGCAGTATTTT
CAWSEGQGTDTQYF
>TRBV30|TRBD1|-|TRBJ1-1
TGTGCCTGGAGTGTTTGGCCAGGGGGCGGGAACACTGAAGCTTTCTTT
CAWSVWPGGGNTEAFF
>TRBV20-1|TRBD1|once|TRBJ2-7
TGCAGTGCTAGTGGGACAGGGGATTCTTACGAGCAGTACTTC
CSASGTGDSYEQYF
>TRBV19|-|-|TRBJ2-6
TGTGCCAGTTCAGCGGTGAGAGGGGCCAACGTCCTGACTTTC
CASSAVRGANVLTF
>TRBV3-1/TRBV3-2|-|-|TRBJ1-1
TGTGCCAGCAGGGGCACTATGAACACTGAAGCTTTCTTT
CASRGTMNTEAFF
>TRBV6-6|TRBD1|-|TRBJ1-5
TGTGCCAGCAGTCCCGACAGGGGGCGCGGGAGCAATCAGCCCCAGCATTTT
CASSPDRGRGSNQPQHF
>TRBV4-1|-|-|TRBJ1-3
TGCGCCAGCAGCCGCAGGGTAGCTGGAAACACCATATATTTT
CASSRRVAGNTIYF
>TRBV5-1|-|-|TRBJ2-5
TGCGCCAGCAGCTTCAAGCAGGGAGGCGGGGAGACCCAGTACTTC
CASSFKQGGGETQYF
>TRBV3-1/TRBV3-2|-|-|TRBJ2-7
TGTGCCAGCAGCCAAGCAAGTTCCTACGAGCAGTACTTC
CASSQASSYEQYF
>TRBV24-1|-|-|TRBJ1-4
TGTGCCACCAGTGACGCGACATCTATGGGCGAAAAACTGTTTTTT
CATSDATSMGEKLFF
>TRBV29-1|-|-|TRBJ2-1
TGCAGCGTAGGGGACGCCGCCTACAATGAGCAGTTCTTC
CSVGDAAYNEQFF
>TRBV4-2|-|-|TRBJ2-5
TGTGCCAGCAGCCCCCGCCTTTTGGGAGCAGCGGAAGAGACCCAGTACTTC
CASSPRLLGAAEETQYF
>TRBV24-1|TRBD1|-|TRBJ1-1
TGTGCCACCAGCAGGACAGGCGGAGGCACTGAAGCTTTCTTT
CATSRTGGGTEAFF
>TRBV2|-|-|TRBJ2-7
TGTGCCAGCAGGTCCTTTACCTACGAGCAGTACTTC
CASRSFTYEQYF
>TRBV27|-|-|TRBJ1-4
TGTGCCAGCAGGCCGCCCAATTTTGAAAAACTGTTTTTT
CASRPPNFEKLFF
>TRBV7-8|TRBD1|-|TRBJ2-1
TGTGCCAGCAGCCACGACAGGGGAATCAACAATGAGCAGTTCTTC
CASSHDRGINNEQFF
>TRBV10-1|TRBD1|-|TRBJ2-4
TGCGCCAGCAGTCCCTCTCTAGGACAGGGGAACATTCAGTACTTC
CASSPSLGQGNIQYF
>TRBV6-1|-|-|TRBJ1-1
TGTGCCAGCAGTGAAAGGGCCAGTTTCTTT
CASSERASFF
>TRBV3-1/TRBV3-2|TRBD1|-|TRBJ2-7
TGTGCCAGCAGCCAATGGATGGACAGGGCCGAGCAGTACTTC
CASSQWMDRAEQYF
>TRBV6-2/TRBV6-3|TRBD2|-|TRBJ2-3
TGTGCCAGCAGTCTAGCGGGGGGACGCACAGATACGCAGTATTTT
CASSLAGGRTDTQYF
>TRBV10-3|-|-|TRBJ2-5
TGTGCCATCAGTGACCTGGGGGAGACCCAGTACTTC
CAISDLGETQYF
>TRBV3-1/TRBV3-2|-|-|TRBJ1-2
TGTGCCAGCAGCCAAGATAAAGACTGGGAAGCTAACTATGGCTACACCTTC
CASSQDKDWEANYGYTF
>TRBV4-3|TRBD2|-|TRBJ2-3
TGCGCCAGCAGCCAAGGGGCGGGGGGTACAGATACGCAGTATTTT
CASSQGAGGTDTQYF
>TRBV2|TRBD2|-|TRBJ2-3
TGTGCCAGCAGACCGGGACTAGGGATAGGAACGCAGTATTTT
CASRPGLGIGTQYF
>TRBV5-1|-|once|TRBJ2-7
TGCGCCAGCAGCTTGGAGGCGGGCTCCCTTTACGAGCAGTACTTC
CASSLEAGSLYEQYF
>TRBV5-4|TRBD1|-|TRBJ2-7
TGTGCCAGCAGCTCTAGGGGAAGTGCAGGGGGAAACTACGAGCAGTACTTC
CASSSRGSAGGNYEQYF
>TRBV2|TRBD1|-|TRBJ1-2
TGTGCCAGCAGCATGACAGGGATGGATGGCTACACCTTC
CASSMTGMDGYTF
>TRBV5-6|-|-|TRBJ1-3
TGTGCCAGCAGCTCCTTTGGATACAGAAACACCATATATTTT
CASSSFGYRNTIYF
>TRBV19|-|once|TRBJ1-1
TGTGCCAGTAGTATACAGGGGCGCTTTTATAACACTGAAGCTTTCTTT
CASSIQGRFYNTEAFF
>TRBV4-3|-|-|TRBJ2-1
TGCGCCAGCAGCCAAGGGGTCCGGGGCAATGAGCAGTTCTTC
CASSQGVRGNEQFF
>TRBV19|-|-|TRBJ2-2
TGTGCCAGTAGTATTAGGAGGGGGCGTTCTACCGGGGAGCTGTTTTTT
CASSIRRGRSTGELFF
>TRBV5-1|-|-|TRBJ2-3
TGCGCCAGCTGGTTTTCGCAGGGGCTGACAGATACGCAGTATTTT
CASWFSQGLTDTQYF